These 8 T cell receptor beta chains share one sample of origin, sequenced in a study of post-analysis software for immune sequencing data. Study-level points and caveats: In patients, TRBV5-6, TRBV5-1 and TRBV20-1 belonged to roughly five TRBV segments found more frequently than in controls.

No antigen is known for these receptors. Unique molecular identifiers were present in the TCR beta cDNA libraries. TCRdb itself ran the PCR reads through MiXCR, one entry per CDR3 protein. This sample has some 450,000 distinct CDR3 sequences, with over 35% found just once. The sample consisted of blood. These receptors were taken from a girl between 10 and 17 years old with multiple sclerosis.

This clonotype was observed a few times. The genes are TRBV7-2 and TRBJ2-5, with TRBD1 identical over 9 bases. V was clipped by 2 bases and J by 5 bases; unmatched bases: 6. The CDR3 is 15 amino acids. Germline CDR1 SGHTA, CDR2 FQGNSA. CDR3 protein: CASSLITGGAETQYF. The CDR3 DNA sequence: TGTGCCAGCAGCTTAATCACAGGGGGCGCGGAGACCCAGTACTTC.

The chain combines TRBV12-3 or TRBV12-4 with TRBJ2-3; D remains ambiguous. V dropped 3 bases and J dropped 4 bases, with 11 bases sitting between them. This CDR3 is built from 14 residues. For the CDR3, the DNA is TGTGCCAGCAGTTTCAGCCCAAAGGCAGATACGCAGTATTTT. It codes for CASSFSPKADTQYF.

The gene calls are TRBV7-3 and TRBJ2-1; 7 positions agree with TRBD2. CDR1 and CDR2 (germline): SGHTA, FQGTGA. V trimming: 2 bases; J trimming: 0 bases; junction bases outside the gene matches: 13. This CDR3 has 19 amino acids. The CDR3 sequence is CASSLEREFRGTSYNEQFF. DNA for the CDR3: TGTGCCAGCAGCTTAGAGCGGGAATTCCGCGGGACCTCCTACAATGAGCAGTTCTTC.

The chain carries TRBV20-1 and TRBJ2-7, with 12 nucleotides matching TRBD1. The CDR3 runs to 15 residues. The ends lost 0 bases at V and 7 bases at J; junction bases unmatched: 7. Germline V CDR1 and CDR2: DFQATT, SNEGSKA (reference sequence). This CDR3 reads CSARDSGQGAGEQYF. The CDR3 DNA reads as TGCAGTGCTAGAGACTCGGGACAGGGGGCTGGTGAGCAGTACTTC.

CDR3 residues: CSAPKTYSGKPRYF. The CDR3 DNA reads as TGCAGTGCTCCTAAAACCTATAGCGGGAAGCCCAGGTATTTT. The V call is TRBV20-1, the J call TRBJ2-3, with TRBD2 identical over 8 bases. Germline assignment: CDR1 DFQATT and CDR2 SNEGSKA (reference sequence). This CDR3 is 14 amino acids long. Trimming at V came to 5 bases and at J to 14 bases, leaving 18 bases not matched to a gene.

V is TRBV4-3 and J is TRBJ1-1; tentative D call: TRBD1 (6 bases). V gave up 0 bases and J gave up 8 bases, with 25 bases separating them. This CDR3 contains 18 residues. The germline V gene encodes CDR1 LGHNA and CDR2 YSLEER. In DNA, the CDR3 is TGCGCCAGCAGCCAAGATGCCCCGGGACATGTGACTCTTTCGGAAGCTTTCTTT. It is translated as CASSQDAPGHVTLSEAFF.

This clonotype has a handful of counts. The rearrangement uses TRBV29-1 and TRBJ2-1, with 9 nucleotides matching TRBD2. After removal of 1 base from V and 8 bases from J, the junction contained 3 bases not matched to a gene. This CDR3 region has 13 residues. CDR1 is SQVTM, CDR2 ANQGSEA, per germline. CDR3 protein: CSVEGREGDEQFF. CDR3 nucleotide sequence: TGCAGCGTTGAAGGGCGGGAGGGCGATGAGCAGTTCTTC.

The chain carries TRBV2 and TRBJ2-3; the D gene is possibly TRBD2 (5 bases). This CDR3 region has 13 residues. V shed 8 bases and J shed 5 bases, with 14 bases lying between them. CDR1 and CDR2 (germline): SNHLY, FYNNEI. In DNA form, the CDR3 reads TGTGCCAGCCTCTACATCCGGGGAGATACGCAGTATTTT. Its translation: CASLYIRGDTQYF.